This is a list of T cell receptor beta chains from one sample in a study of blood T cell repertoires in COVID-19. Repertoires were generated with immunoSEQ multiplex PCR, while TCRdb's copy carries only in-frame clones and drops some. Here the sample spans over 200,000 clones, about nine tenths being singletons. The sequencing input was peripheral blood. Receptors were obtained from a man between 40 and 49 years old with acute or convalescent COVID-19. The CDR3 runs from the conserved cysteine through the conserved F or W. The D gene is left open where the match is weak. Size is stated for part of the rows, as once, few or many counts, or as a class when the clone is expanded.

TRBJ2-1	NA	NA	TRBV11-3	TGTGCCAGCAGCTTATCGGACTCCATCAATGAGCAGTTCTTC	CASSLSDSINEQFF
TRBJ2-6	NA	NA	TRBV7-2	TGTGCCAGCAGTCTCAGCATTGACAGCTCTGGGGCCAACGTCCTGACTTTC	CASSLSIDSSGANVLTF
TRBJ2-7	TRBD2	few	TRBV29-1	TGCAGCGTTGAAGACCCTCTAGCGGGGGGGCAATTCGAGCAGTACTTC	CSVEDPLAGGQFEQYF
TRBJ2-7	TRBD2	NA	TRBV7-9	TGTGCCAGCAGCCCTAGCGGGGTACCTTACGAGCAGTACTTC	CASSPSGVPYEQYF
TRBJ1-3	TRBD1	NA	TRBV19	TGTGCCAGTAGAGACACCGGACAGGGGAGAAACACCATATATTTT	CASRDTGQGRNTIYF
TRBJ2-7	TRBD2	NA	TRBV7-6	TGTGCCAGCAGCCGAGCGGGGGGCTCCTACGAGCAGTACTTC	CASSRAGGSYEQYF
TRBJ2-1	TRBD2	NA	TRBV6-6	TGTGCCAGCAGTTTAGCGGGTAATGAGCAGTTCTTC	CASSLAGNEQFF
TRBJ1-2	NA	few	TRBV12-3/TRBV12-4	TGTGCCAGCAGATTCGGGTCCTATGGCTACACCTTC	CASRFGSYGYTF
TRBJ2-7	TRBD1	NA	TRBV27	TGTGCCAGCAGTATCTGGGACAGGGCCGGGGAGCAGTACTTC	CASSIWDRAGEQYF
TRBJ1-2	NA	NA	TRBV5-1	TGCGCCAGCAGCCCCTCTACGGACTATGGCTACACCTTC	CASSPSTDYGYTF
TRBJ2-1	TRBD2	NA	TRBV7-3	TGTGCCAGCAGCGCAGCTTCTAGCGGGAAAGACAATGAGCAGTTCTTC	CASSAASSGKDNEQFF
TRBJ2-5	NA	NA	TRBV4-1	TGCGCCAGCAGCCGATACTACCTAGAAACCCAGTACTTC	CASSRYYLETQYF
TRBJ1-1	NA	NA	TRBV1	TGCACCAGCAGCCAAGGTGGCCCGTCGAGGTTAACTGAAGCTTTCTTT	CTSSQGGPSRLTEAFF
TRBJ1-6	TRBD1	NA	TRBV6-6	TGTGCCAGCAGTTACCGTCAGGGGGTCGGGTCACCCCTCCACTTT	CASSYRQGVGSPLHF
TRBJ1-2	NA	few	TRBV28	TGTGCCAGCAGCTCGCTGGGAGGGCCGCTGGGCTATGGCTACACCTTC	CASSSLGGPLGYGYTF
TRBJ2-1	NA	NA	TRBV7-5	TGTGTCAGAAGCCCAGGGACAGGGTACAATGAGCAGTTCTTC	CVRSPGTGYNEQFF
TRBJ2-1	NA	NA	TRBV12-3/TRBV12-4	TGTGCCAGCAGTTTCCTAGCTCGGAATGAGCAGTTCTTC	CASSFLARNEQFF
TRBJ2-7	NA	NA	TRBV28	TGTGCCAGCAGTTTGCCTCACTCCGGCTCCTACGAGCAGTACTTC	CASSLPHSGSYEQYF
TRBJ2-1	NA	once	TRBV7-2	TGTGCCAGCAGCGCGCCGGGACTTAACAATGAGCAGTTCTTC	CASSAPGLNNEQFF
TRBJ1-5	NA	NA	TRBV6-5	TGTGCCAGCAGGGAGGGGCGAATCAATCAGCCCCAGCATTTT	CASREGRINQPQHF
TRBJ2-1	TRBD1	NA	TRBV10-3	TGTGCCATCAGTGGGCAGGGGGTAAGCTCCTACAATGAGCAGTTCTTC	CAISGQGVSSYNEQFF
TRBJ2-1	NA	NA	TRBV29-1	TGCAGCGTTATGGACAGCCTTTACAATGAGCAGTTCTTC	CSVMDSLYNEQFF
TRBJ2-7	TRBD1	NA	TRBV14	TGTGCCAGCAGCCCTTACGGGACAGCCTACGAGCAGTACTTC	CASSPYGTAYEQYF
TRBJ2-4	TRBD2	NA	TRBV28	TGTGCCAGCAGTTCCCAAAGCGGGATAGGGGACATTCAGTACTTC	CASSSQSGIGDIQYF
TRBJ2-1	TRBD2	NA	TRBV15	TGTGCCACCAGCAGAGCCCGGACTAGCGGGAGTAGGAATGAGCAGTTCTTC	CATSRARTSGSRNEQFF
TRBJ1-3	TRBD1	NA	TRBV29-1	TGCAGCGTTGGCCTACAGGGGGCGCGGGGAAACACCATATATTTT	CSVGLQGARGNTIYF
TRBJ1-2	NA	NA	TRBV4-2	TGTGCCAGCAGCCAAGATCGGCCGGGAGTTGGTGGCTACACCTTC	CASSQDRPGVGGYTF
TRBJ1-1	NA	NA	TRBV6-5	TGTGCCAGCAGTTACACCTCCAGGGAAGGGCCTGAAGCTTTCTTT	CASSYTSREGPEAFF
TRBJ2-2	TRBD2	NA	TRBV3-1/TRBV3-2	TGTGCCAGCAGCCCTCATCTACCGGGACTATCGAACACCGGGGAGCTGTTTTTT	CASSPHLPGLSNTGELFF